Shown below are 9 T cell receptor beta chains from a single sample sequenced in a study of blood T cell repertoires in COVID-19. Assay: immunoSEQ multiplex PCR; the TCRdb copy retains only in-frame clones and omits some. The repertoire includes 55,000 to 80,000 clones, nearly 90% of them detected once, and over 25% sits in the top ten. Sequencing was performed on peripheral blood. Receptor source: a man aged 50 to 59 with acute or convalescent COVID-19.

The chain joins TRBV3-1 (or the pseudogene TRBV3-2) to TRBJ2-1; 12 nucleotides align to TRBD2. Germline CDR1 LGHDT, CDR2 YNNKEL (reference sequence). This CDR3 has 17 amino acids. Germline trimming cut 0 bases from V and 7 bases from J; bases unmatched to any gene: 7. CDR3 sequence (DNA): TGTGCCAGCAGCCAAGATCTACGACTAGCGGGGGAAAATGAGCAGTTCTTC. It is translated as CASSQDLRLAGENEQFF.

This chain uses TRBV19 with TRBJ2-5; 7 positions agree with TRBD1. The CDR3 is 15 residues long. J lost 5 bases, V lost 3 bases, and 9 bases had no gene match. Germline CDR1 LNHDA, CDR2 SQIVND (reference sequence). CDR3 protein: CASSIVQGVGETQYF. The CDR3 nucleotides are TGTGCCAGTAGTATTGTGCAGGGGGTGGGGGAGACCCAGTACTTC.

The chain is built from TRBV2 and TRBJ2-1; maybe TRBD1 (6 bases). V was pared by 6 bases and J by 4 bases, with 10 bases between. The CDR3 is 13 amino acids. The germline V gene has CDR1 SNHLY and CDR2 FYNNEI. CDR3 sequence (DNA): TGTGCCAGCAGCGGGACACTATACAATGAGCAGTTCTTC. Translating it yields CASSGTLYNEQFF.

The V and J genes are TRBV5-5 and TRBJ2-3; TRBD2 might be the D (5 bases). V lost 4 bases and J 2 bases, leaving 20 bases between the germline ends. This CDR3 has 17 amino acids. Germline assignment: CDR1 SGHKS and CDR2 YYEKEE (reference sequence). CDR3 region: CASSPATVGRLTDTQYF. The DNA for the CDR3 is TGTGCCAGCAGCCCGGCGACCGTGGGGAGACTCACAGATACGCAGTATTTT.

The chain links TRBV19 to TRBJ1-5; D remains ambiguous. The CDR3 is made up of 14 amino acids. Trimming removed 11 bases from V and 0 bases from J, with 14 bases in between. Germline V gene data show CDR1 as LNHDA and CDR2 as SQIVND (reference sequence). The CDR3 protein is CAVDTRDSNQPQHF. The CDR3 nucleotides read TGTGCCGTAGATACGAGAGATAGCAATCAGCCCCAGCATTTT. The whole variable domain, filled in from reference TRBV19 and TRBJ1-5, reads DGGITQSPKYLFRKEGQNVTLSCEQNLNHDAMYWYRQDPGQGLRLIYYSQIVNDFQKGDIAEGYSVSREKKESFPLTVTSAQKNPTAFYLCAVDTRDSNQPQHFGDGTRLSIL.

The V gene is TRBV2, the J gene TRBJ1-6; 9 nucleotides match TRBD1. V was pared by 4 bases and J by 6 bases, with 1 base of the junction left unmatched. CDR3 length: 14 residues. CDR1 and CDR2 from the germline V gene are SNHLY and FYNNEI. The CDR3 loop reads CASSVGQGNSPLHF. CDR3 coding DNA: TGTGCCAGCAGTGTGGGACAGGGTAATTCACCCCTCCACTTT.

The chain employs TRBV15 and TRBJ2-7; possible D gene TRBD2, 6 bases. CDR1 is LNHNV, CDR2 YYDKDF, per germline (reference sequence). The CDR3 runs to 14 residues. V shed 3 bases and J shed 4 bases, with 13 bases lying between them. CDR3 protein: CATSRSGGEYEQYF. The DNA for the CDR3 is TGTGCCACCAGCAGGTCTGGCGGGGAGTACGAGCAGTACTTC.

This rearrangement joins TRBV15 to TRBJ1-5, with D perhaps TRBD1 (5 bases). This CDR3 comprises 16 residues. V lost 3 bases and J 1 base, leaving 13 bases between the germline ends. Germline V gives CDR1 LNHNV, CDR2 YYDKDF (reference sequence). In nucleotides, the CDR3 is TGTGCCACCAGCAGGACAGAGATATTAAGCAATCAGCCCCAGCATTTT. It specifies CATSRTEILSNQPQHF. The complete variable domain, with remaining parts taken from reference TRBV15 and TRBJ1-5, reads DAMVIQNPRYQVTQFGKPVTLSCSQTLNHNVMYWYQQKSSQAPKLLFHYYDKDFNNEADTPDNFQSRRPNTSFCFLDIRSPGLGDTAMYLCATSRTEILSNQPQHFGDGTRLSIL.

This chain uses TRBV7-2 with TRBJ2-4; D may be TRBD2 (7 bases). Trimming took off 5 bases at V and 1 base at J, with 12 bases between the two ends. CDR1 is SGHTA, CDR2 FQGNSA, per germline. There are 15 residues in the CDR3. Here the CDR3 reads CASSPRGAAKNIQYF. The CDR3 nucleotides are TGTGCCAGCAGCCCCCGGGGGGCGGCCAAAAACATTCAGTACTTC. Based on the CDR3 plus reference TRBV7-2 and TRBJ2-4, the full variable domain is GAGVSQSPSNKVTEKGKDVELRCDPISGHTALYWYRQSLGQGLEFLIYFQGNSAPDKSGLPSDRFSAERTGGSVSTLTIQRTQQEDSAVYLCASSPRGAAKNIQYFGAGTRLSVL.